The present entry profiles one TCR beta chain with its context. The data are from a study of T cell changes during pregnancy in multiple sclerosis. Sequencing was performed with immunoSEQ multiplex PCR; in TCRdb, only in-frame clones are kept and a portion is missing. The profile shows around 56,000 clones, 75% to 90% of them singletons. Trimming pared 2 bases from V and 4 bases from J, leaving 5 bases between. Per germline, CDR1 LNHDA and CDR2 SQIVND (reference sequence). This CDR3 region has 12 residues. The material sequenced was CD4+ T cells from peripheral blood mononuclear cells, taken in the third trimester of pregnancy. This TCR was recovered from a female donor with multiple sclerosis, enrolled in a pregnancy study. V and J are TRBV19 and TRBJ2-5, with D maybe TRBD1 (5 bases). The CDR3 spells CASSIRGETQYF. The CDR3 region has the DNA TGTGCCAGTAGTATAAGGGGAGAGACCCAGTACTTC. The full variable domain, its missing parts supplied by reference TRBV19 and TRBJ2-5, is DGGITQSPKYLFRKEGQNVTLSCEQNLNHDAMYWYRQDPGQGLRLIYYSQIVNDFQKGDIAEGYSVSREKKESFPLTVTSAQKNPTAFYLCASSIRGETQYFGPGTRLLVL.